Each of the 15 T cell receptor beta chains below was sequenced from the same sample in a study of human T cells and chemical hapten exposure. In TCRdb, the RACE reads were re-called with MiXCR into one record per CDR3 protein. The sample yields around 120,000 distinct CDR3 sequences, approximately 12% seen once. The time point: pre-sensitization, week 0. The treatment is: therapeutic diphenylcyclopropenone sensitization with weekly scalp DPC. This specimen was whole blood, taken in connection with sensitization to the hapten diphenylcyclopropenone (DPC). Receptor source: a woman aged 18-29 years with alopecia areata. Some clones in this sample may be carry-over from other donors' samples.

V and J are TRBV29-1 and TRBJ2-2; D is possibly TRBD1 or TRBD2 (5 bases each). Germline V gene sequence: CDR1 SQVTM, CDR2 ANQGSEA. Trimming shortened V by 7 bases and J by 5 bases, and 5 bases separated the two germline ends. The CDR3 covers 10 residues. CDR3 sequence (DNA): TGCAGCGGGGGGACCGGGGAGCTGTTTTTT. This codes for CSGGTGELFF.

This clonotype was counted only a few times. CDR3 in amino acids: CASSYSDNTGELFF. CDR3 DNA sequence: TGTGCCAGCAGTTACTCGGACAACACCGGGGAGCTGTTTTTT. V and J are TRBV6-2 or TRBV6-3 and TRBJ2-2; D gene ambiguous. CDR3 length: 14 amino acids. Germline values: CDR1 MNHEY, CDR2 SVGEGT. V dropped 0 bases and J dropped 2 bases, with 4 bases sitting between them.

In its sample, this clonotype was seen a few times. The chain is built from TRBV5-1 and TRBJ2-5; no clear D. The V end lost 4 bases, the J end lost 3 bases, and 4 bases lay between the germline ends. This CDR3 region has 11 residues. Germline assignment: CDR1 SGHRS and CDR2 YFSETQ. The CDR3 sequence: CASSGEETQYF. CDR3 nucleotides: TGCGCCAGCAGCGGAGAAGAGACCCAGTACTTC.

This clonotype occurred many times. V and J are TRBV21-1 and TRBJ1-5. TRBV21-1 constitutes a pseudogene. This CDR3 has 18 residues. The CDR3 nucleotides are TGTGCCAGCAGCAAAGCGCCGGAGTCAGACCATAGCAATCAGCCCCAGCATTTT. Translation gives CASSKAPESDHSNQPQHF.

In its sample, this clonotype was seen a few times. The chain combines TRBV20-1 with TRBJ2-1; TRBD2 agrees at 10 bases. Germline V gene lookup returns CDR1 DFQATT and CDR2 SNEGSKA (reference sequence). V trimming: 1 base; J trimming: 7 bases; junction bases outside the gene matches: 1. There are 13 residues in the CDR3. The CDR3 DNA reads TGCAGTGCTAGAGTACTAGCGGGGAATGAGCAGTTCTTC. As protein: CSARVLAGNEQFF.

The table lists this clonotype with many counts. The DNA for the CDR3 is TGTGCCAGCAGCTTTGTTGGGGGGGCGACCTACAATGAGCAGTTCTTC. It translates to CASSFVGGATYNEQFF. This chain connects TRBV7-2 to TRBJ2-1; tentative D call: TRBD2 (7 bases). V lost 3 bases and J lost 2, with 14 bases in between. Per the germline V gene, CDR1 is SGHTA and CDR2 is FQGNSA. The CDR3 covers 16 residues.

This clonotype was seen repeatedly, ten times or more. The gene calls are TRBV29-1 and TRBJ1-1; no clear D gene. V shed 7 bases and J shed 4 bases, with 19 bases lying between them. There are 14 residues in the CDR3. Germline V gene sequence: CDR1 SQVTM, CDR2 ANQGSEA. The CDR3 DNA sequence: TGCAGCGCAATAGTTTCGAGGGCTTCCACTGAAGCTTTCTTT. Translation: CSAIVSRASTEAFF.

In its sample, this clonotype was seen many times. The chain links TRBV6-1 to TRBJ2-6; D is unresolved. The length of the CDR3 is 18 residues. The germline CDR1 and CDR2 sequences are MNHNS and SASEGT. Trimming cost V 4 bases and J 2 bases, with 18 bases left between them. CDR3 in amino acids: CASSVSGLHKPGANVLTF. CDR3 nucleotide sequence: TGTGCCAGCAGTGTTTCCGGGTTACATAAGCCTGGGGCCAACGTCCTGACTTTC.

This clonotype was observed a handful of times. The genes are TRBV12-3 or TRBV12-4 and TRBJ1-5; D may be TRBD1 (5 bases). Trimming removed 7 bases at V and 5 bases at J, with 15 bases between. CDR3 length: 14 residues. CDR3 region: CASTSWQGDQPQHF. The CDR3 nucleotides are TGTGCCAGCACCTCGTGGCAGGGTGATCAGCCCCAGCATTTT.

Written as DNA, the CDR3 is TGCGCCAGCAGCTTGGAGGGGACCTACACCGGGGAGCTGTTTTTT. This sequence encodes CASSLEGTYTGELFF. The gene calls are TRBV5-1 and TRBJ2-2; D could derive from TRBD1 or TRBD2 (5 bases each). Germline CDR1 and CDR2: SGHRS and YFSETQ. The CDR3 spans 15 residues. Trimming pared 0 bases from V and 3 bases from J, leaving 9 bases between.

V and J are TRBV7-9 and TRBJ2-2, with a possible D match to TRBD1 (5 bases). Trimming left V 1 base short and J 6 bases short, with 15 bases between. This CDR3 spans 16 amino acids. CDR1 SEHNR and CDR2 FQNEAQ come from the germline V gene (reference sequence). CDR3 region: CASSLVPYQGSGELFF. The CDR3 DNA is TGTGCCAGCAGCTTAGTCCCCTATCAGGGCTCCGGGGAGCTGTTTTTT.

This clonotype was counted a few times. The genes are TRBV20-1 and TRBJ2-4, with TRBD2 matching over 10 bases. Germline-derived CDR1 and CDR2 are DFQATT and SNEGSKA (reference sequence). There are 17 residues in the CDR3. The V gene end was trimmed by 1 base and the J gene end by 0 bases; junction bases not matched to a gene: 6. The chain's CDR3 is CSARGGAGGLAKNIQYF. CDR3 coding DNA: TGCAGTGCTAGAGGTGGAGCGGGGGGGCTAGCCAAAAACATTCAGTACTTC.

The CDR3 DNA is TGTGCCAGCGGGGTCATAACCACAGATACGCAGTATTTT. Translating it yields CASGVITTDTQYF. The chain recombines TRBV28 with TRBJ2-3; the D is unclear. The CDR3 has 13 amino acids. The germline gives CDR1 MDHEN, CDR2 SYDVKM. V lost 8 bases and J lost 2, with 11 bases in between.

The chain combines TRBV27 with TRBJ2-5; D unclear. The CDR3 is made up of 10 amino acids. V gave up 8 bases and J gave up 3 bases, with 4 bases separating them. Germline CDR1 reads MNHEY; CDR2 reads SMNVEV (reference sequence). CDR3 protein: CASPKETQYF. The CDR3 DNA is TGTGCCAGCCCCAAAGAGACCCAGTACTTC.

The gene calls are TRBV7-9 and TRBJ1-6; D remains ambiguous. This CDR3 contains 12 residues. V lost 3 bases, J lost 10 bases, and 7 bases lay in between. CDR1 and CDR2 from the germline V gene are SEHNR and FQNEAQ (reference sequence). CDR3 region: CASSLSSSPLHF. In DNA, the CDR3 is TGTGCCAGCAGCTTGAGTTCCTCACCCCTCCACTTT.